This T cell receptor beta chain was sequenced in a study of shared clonotypes between healthy human individuals. Study conclusions and caveats: Generation of non-shared clonotypes was less probable than generation of clonotypes shared by all four donors. Larger estimated richness was generally seen in naive subsets than in memory subsets.

Trimming cost V 3 bases and J 5 bases, with 8 bases left between them. This CDR3 has 13 residues. Germline V gives CDR1 MNHEY, CDR2 SMNVEV (reference sequence). Naive CD8 cells, CD45RO-negative and positively selected for CCR7, excluded terminally differentiated effector memory CD45RA+ cells. Generated by immunoSEQ multiplex PCR, the TCRdb table keeps only in-frame clones and is missing some. Of about 2.2 million clones listed, around 93% are singletons. Notes on this clone: Its cognate antigen is unknown.

The origin of this receptor is a young man in good health. Some clones in this sample may be carry-over from other donors' samples. The sequenced sample consisted of naive CD8+ T cells from PBMCs. This chain links TRBV27 with TRBJ2-1; D unresolved. CDR3 protein: CASSFVRHNEQFF. The CDR3 DNA is TGTGCCAGCAGTTTCGTCCGCCACAATGAGCAGTTCTTC.